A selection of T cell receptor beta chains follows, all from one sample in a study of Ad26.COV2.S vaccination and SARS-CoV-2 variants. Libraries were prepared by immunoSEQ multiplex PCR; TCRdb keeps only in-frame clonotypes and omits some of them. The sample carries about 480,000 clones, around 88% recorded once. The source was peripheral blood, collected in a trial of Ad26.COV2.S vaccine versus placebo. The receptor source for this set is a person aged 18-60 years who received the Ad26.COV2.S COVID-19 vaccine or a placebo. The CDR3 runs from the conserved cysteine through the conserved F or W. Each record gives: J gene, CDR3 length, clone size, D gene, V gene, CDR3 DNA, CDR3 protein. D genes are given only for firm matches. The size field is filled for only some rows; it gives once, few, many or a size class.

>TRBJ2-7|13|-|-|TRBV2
TGTGCCAGCCTCCATCTAGGTTACCACGAGCAGTACTTC
CASLHLGYHEQYF
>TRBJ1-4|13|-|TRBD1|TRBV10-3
TGTGCCTCCCAGACAGGGGGGAATGAAAAACTGTTTTTT
CASQTGGNEKLFF
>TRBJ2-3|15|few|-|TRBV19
TGTGCCAGTGGACCGGGGGCAATCAGCACAGATACGCAGTATTTT
CASGPGAISTDTQYF
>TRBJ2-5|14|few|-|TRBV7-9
TGTGCCAGCAGCTTACGGGAGCTTAAAGAGACCCAGTACTTC
CASSLRELKETQYF
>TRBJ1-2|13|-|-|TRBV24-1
TGTGCCACCAGTGATCACACATATCAGGGCTACACCTTC
CATSDHTYQGYTF
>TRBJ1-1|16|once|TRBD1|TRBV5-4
TGTGCCAGCAGCCCCCCGGGACAGGGTATGGTCACTGAAGCTTTCTTT
CASSPPGQGMVTEAFF
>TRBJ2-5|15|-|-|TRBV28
TGTGCCAGCAGTTCCCCATCCACGGGGTGGGAGACCCAGTACTTC
CASSSPSTGWETQYF
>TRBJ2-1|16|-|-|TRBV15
TGTGCCACCAGCACCTTCGTGCTAGTAGGAGGAGGTGAGCAGTTCTTC
CATSTFVLVGGGEQFF
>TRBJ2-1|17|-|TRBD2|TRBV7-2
TGTGCCAGCAGCTTAGCCTCACTAGCGGGACTAAGCAATGAGCAGTTCTTC
CASSLASLAGLSNEQFF
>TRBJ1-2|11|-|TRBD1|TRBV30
TGTGCCTGGACCTCGGACAGGGGCTACACCTTC
CAWTSDRGYTF
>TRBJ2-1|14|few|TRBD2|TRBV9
TGTGCCAGCAGCACCACCCGTCCCGGGACTAGGAAGTTCTTC
CASSTTRPGTRKFF
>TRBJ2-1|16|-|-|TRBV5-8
TGTGCCAGCAGCTTGGGTCTAGGTAGTAGTAGGGATGAGCAGTTCTTC
CASSLGLGSSRDEQFF
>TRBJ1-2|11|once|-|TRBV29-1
TGCAGCGTTGGGGTCCAACGTGGCTACACCTTC
CSVGVQRGYTF
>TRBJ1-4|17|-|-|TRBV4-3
TGCGCCAGCAGCCAAGATCGCCCCCGGGGAAGGAATGAAAAACTGTTTTTT
CASSQDRPRGRNEKLFF
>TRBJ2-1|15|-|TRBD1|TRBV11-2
TGTGCCAGCAGCTTCTATGGGACAGATTTAGGTGAGCAGTTCTTC
CASSFYGTDLGEQFF
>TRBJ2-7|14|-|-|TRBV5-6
TGTGCCAGCAGCTCAAACCAACTCCTTTCGGTTTTGTACTTC
CASSSNQLLSVLYF
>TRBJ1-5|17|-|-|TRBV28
TGTGCCAGCAGGCAACGGATCAGGGTGACTAGCAATCAGCCCCAGCATTTT
CASRQRIRVTSNQPQHF
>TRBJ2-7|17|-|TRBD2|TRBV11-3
TGTGCCAGCAGCTCCGACCTAGCGGGAGTCTACTCCTACGAGCAGTACTTC
CASSSDLAGVYSYEQYF
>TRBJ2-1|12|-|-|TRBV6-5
TGTGCCAGCAAAGGCATCTACAATGAGCAGTTCTTC
CASKGIYNEQFF
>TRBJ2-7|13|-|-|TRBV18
TGTGCCAGCTCACCGGGACACCTCTACGAGCAGTACTTC
CASSPGHLYEQYF
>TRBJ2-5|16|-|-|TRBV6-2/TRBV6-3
TGTGCCAGCAGTTACAGCGGAAAAGGGGCGCAAGAGACCCAGTACTTC
CASSYSGKGAQETQYF
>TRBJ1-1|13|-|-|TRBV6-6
TGTGCCACCCTCCCAGCCTTGAACACTGAAGCTTTCTTT
CATLPALNTEAFF
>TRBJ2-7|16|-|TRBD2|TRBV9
TGTGCCAGCAGCGCGACCCTAGCGGCGCCGACCTACGAGCAGTACTTC
CASSATLAAPTYEQYF
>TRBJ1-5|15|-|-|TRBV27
TGTGCCAGCAGTTTATCGGCAGGGAGTGGTCAGCCCCAGCATTTT
CASSLSAGSGQPQHF
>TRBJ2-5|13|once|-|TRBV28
TGTGCCAGCAGTAAGGTCCGGGGGAAGACCCAGTACTTC
CASSKVRGKTQYF
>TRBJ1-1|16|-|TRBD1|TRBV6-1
TGTGCCAGCAGTGGGGGACAGGGGAGGGCGAACACTGAAGCTTTCTTT
CASSGGQGRANTEAFF
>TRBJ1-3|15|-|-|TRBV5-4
TGTGCCAGCAGCCCGGCACAGAGCTCTGGAAACACCATATATTTT
CASSPAQSSGNTIYF
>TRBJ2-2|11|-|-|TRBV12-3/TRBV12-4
TGTGCCAGCAGGTTATACTCTTCACCTGTTTTT
CASRLYSSPVF
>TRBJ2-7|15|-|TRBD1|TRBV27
TGTGCCAGCAGATTTGCGAGCCAGGGGGTGTACGAGCAGTACTTC
CASRFASQGVYEQYF
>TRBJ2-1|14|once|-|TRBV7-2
TGTGCCAGCAGCTTAGGAGTGGTGATCAATGAGCAGTTCTTC
CASSLGVVINEQFF
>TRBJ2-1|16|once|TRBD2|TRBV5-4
TGTGCCAGCAGCTTGGGGGGCGGGAGCGGTCCAAATGAGCAGTTCTTC
CASSLGGGSGPNEQFF